This is a list of T cell receptor beta chains from one sample in a study of T cells in Graves' hyperthyroidism and ophthalmopathy. One entry per CDR3 protein results from TCRdb running MiXCR on the multiplex PCR reads. The sample gives roughly 740,000 distinct CDR3 sequences, about a sixth of which show up once; over 7.5% is in the top ten. Sequenced input: blood. The receptor set was obtained from a man between 18 and 29 years old with Graves' hyperthyroidism. Each CDR3 is given with its conserved first and last residue. Each record gives: V gene, clone size, D gene, J gene, CDR3 protein, CDR3 DNA. The D gene is left open where the match is weak. Expanded clones get a size class; other rows say once, few or many, or leave the size out.

v_call: TRBV20-1; clone_size: many; d_call: -; j_call: TRBJ1-5; cdr3_aa: CSARGLNQPQHF; cdr3_nt: TGCAGTGCAAGGGGCCTCAATCAGCCCCAGCATTTT
v_call: TRBV7-9; clone_size: many; d_call: -; j_call: TRBJ2-7; cdr3_aa: CASSSTRGQNEQYF; cdr3_nt: TGTGCCAGCAGCTCCACGCGGGGTCAGAACGAGCAGTACTTC
v_call: TRBV28; clone_size: -; d_call: -; j_call: TRBJ2-1; cdr3_aa: CASKLLAPQSEQFF; cdr3_nt: TGTGCCAGCAAACTATTAGCCCCCCAGAGTGAGCAGTTCTTC
v_call: TRBV19; clone_size: -; d_call: -; j_call: TRBJ1-2; cdr3_aa: CASSRGVDHYGYTF; cdr3_nt: TGTGCCAGTAGTCGTGGGGTGGATCACTATGGCTACACCTTC
v_call: TRBV5-6; clone_size: -; d_call: -; j_call: TRBJ1-2; cdr3_aa: CASRQTGDYGYTF; cdr3_nt: TGTGCCAGCAGACAAACAGGAGACTATGGCTACACCTTC
v_call: TRBV7-2; clone_size: -; d_call: -; j_call: TRBJ1-4; cdr3_aa: CASSTQVATSEKLFF; cdr3_nt: TGTGCCAGCAGCACCCAGGTGGCAACTAGTGAAAAACTGTTTTTT
v_call: TRBV29-1; clone_size: -; d_call: TRBD2; j_call: TRBJ2-5; cdr3_aa: CSVEKREAGETQYF; cdr3_nt: TGCAGCGTTGAAAAGCGGGAAGCGGGGGAGACCCAGTACTTC
v_call: TRBV5-1; clone_size: few; d_call: TRBD1; j_call: TRBJ2-3; cdr3_aa: CASSMGTRTGTQYF; cdr3_nt: TGCGCCAGCAGCATGGGGACACGGACAGGGACGCAGTATTTT
v_call: TRBV6-1; clone_size: few; d_call: -; j_call: TRBJ2-7; cdr3_aa: CASSDHRGRDEQYF; cdr3_nt: TGTGCCAGCAGTGATCATAGGGGCAGGGACGAGCAGTACTTC
v_call: TRBV6-2/TRBV6-3; clone_size: many; d_call: TRBD2; j_call: TRBJ2-1; cdr3_aa: CASSAGTSAANEQFF; cdr3_nt: TGTGCCAGCAGTGCTGGGACTAGCGCCGCCAATGAGCAGTTCTTC
v_call: TRBV4-1; clone_size: -; d_call: TRBD1; j_call: TRBJ2-1; cdr3_aa: CASSLTGTGIGNEQFF; cdr3_nt: TGCGCCAGCAGCCTAACCGGGACAGGTATAGGGAATGAGCAGTTCTTC